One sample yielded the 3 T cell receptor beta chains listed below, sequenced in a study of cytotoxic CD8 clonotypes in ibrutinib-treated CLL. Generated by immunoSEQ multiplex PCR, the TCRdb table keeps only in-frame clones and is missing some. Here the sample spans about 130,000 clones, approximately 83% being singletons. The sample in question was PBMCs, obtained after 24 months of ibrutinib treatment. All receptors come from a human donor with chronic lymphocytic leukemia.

The CDR3 here is CASSTDRANQPQHF. CDR3 nucleotides: TGTGCCAGCAGTACGGACAGGGCAAATCAGCCCCAGCATTTT. The chain combines TRBV6-1 with TRBJ1-5; 8 bases match TRBD1. This CDR3 has 14 amino acids. Germline values: CDR1 MNHNS, CDR2 SASEGT. Trimming cost V 5 bases and J 4 bases; bases outside gene matches: 4.

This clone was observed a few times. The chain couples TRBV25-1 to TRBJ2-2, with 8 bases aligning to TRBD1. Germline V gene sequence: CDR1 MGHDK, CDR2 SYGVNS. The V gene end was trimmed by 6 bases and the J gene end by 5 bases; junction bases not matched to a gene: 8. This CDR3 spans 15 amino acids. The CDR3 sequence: CASRLGQGYTGELFF. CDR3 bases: TGTGCCAGCAGACTTGGACAGGGATATACCGGGGAGCTGTTTTTT.

CDR3 sequence reads: CSVGSGRVSEKLFF. The CDR3 bases are TGCAGCGTTGGTTCGGGCAGGGTTAGTGAAAAACTGTTTTTT. This rearrangement joins TRBV29-1 to TRBJ1-4; D possibly corresponds to TRBD1 (5 bases). There are 14 residues in the CDR3. Germline V gives CDR1 SQVTM, CDR2 ANQGSEA. Trimming took 4 bases from V and 7 from J, leaving 16 bases between them. The variable domain in full, with the rest retrieved from reference TRBV29-1 and TRBJ1-4, is SAVISQKPSRDICQRGTSLTIQCQVDSQVTMMFWYRQQPGQSLTLIATANQGSEATYESGFVIDKFPISRPNLTFSTLTVSNMSPEDSSIYLCSVGSGRVSEKLFFGSGTQLSVL.